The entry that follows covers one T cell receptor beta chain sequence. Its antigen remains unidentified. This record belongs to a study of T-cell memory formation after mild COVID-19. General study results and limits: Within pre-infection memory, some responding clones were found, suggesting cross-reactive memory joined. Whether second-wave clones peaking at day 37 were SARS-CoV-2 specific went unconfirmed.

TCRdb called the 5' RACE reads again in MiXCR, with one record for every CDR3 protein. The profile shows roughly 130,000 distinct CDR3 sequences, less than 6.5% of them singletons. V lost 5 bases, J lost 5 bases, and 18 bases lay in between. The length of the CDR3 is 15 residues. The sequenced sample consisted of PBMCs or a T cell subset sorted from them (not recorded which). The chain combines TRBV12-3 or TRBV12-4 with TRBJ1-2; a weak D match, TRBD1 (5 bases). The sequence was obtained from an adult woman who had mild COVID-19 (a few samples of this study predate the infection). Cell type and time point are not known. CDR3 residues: CASSPEGRAGYGYTF. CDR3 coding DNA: TGTGCCAGCAGTCCCGAAGGCAGGGCTGGGTATGGCTACACCTTC.